This TCR beta chain was captured in a study of T-cell reconstitution after alpha-beta-depleted transplantation in children. This clonotype was picked up a small number of times. What it binds is unknown. Findings of the study overall: Two months or so post-transplant, alpha-beta T cells reportedly derived from several hundred expanded graft clones. T-cell counts and diversity at one year post-transplant came mainly from newly produced T cells. Where some patients showed high TCRbeta diversity at day 60, it came from recipient T cells and thymic progenitors that had survived.

Construction of the TCRbeta library involved unique molecular identifiers. TCRdb independently ran MiXCR on the PCR reads; one entry per CDR3 protein. The table has approximately 1,000,000 distinct CDR3 sequences, roughly 29% seen once. The germline V gene encodes CDR1 DFQATT and CDR2 SNEGSKA (reference sequence). The CDR3 loop spans 16 amino acids. V was trimmed by 1 base and J by 1 base, leaving 14 bases between them. This TCR was recovered from a boy less than two years old who had a stem cell transplant for SCID, so the T cells may come from the graft donor. The chain recombines TRBV20-1 with TRBJ2-1; D is possibly TRBD2 (7 bases). The sequencing here drew on PBMCs, mostly from graft donor cells, taken 360 days after TCRalphabeta/CD19-depleted stem cell transplant. Here the CDR3 reads CSARVRGGQSYNEQFF. CDR3 sequence (DNA): TGCAGTGCTAGAGTTAGGGGGGGCCAGTCCTACAATGAGCAGTTCTTC.